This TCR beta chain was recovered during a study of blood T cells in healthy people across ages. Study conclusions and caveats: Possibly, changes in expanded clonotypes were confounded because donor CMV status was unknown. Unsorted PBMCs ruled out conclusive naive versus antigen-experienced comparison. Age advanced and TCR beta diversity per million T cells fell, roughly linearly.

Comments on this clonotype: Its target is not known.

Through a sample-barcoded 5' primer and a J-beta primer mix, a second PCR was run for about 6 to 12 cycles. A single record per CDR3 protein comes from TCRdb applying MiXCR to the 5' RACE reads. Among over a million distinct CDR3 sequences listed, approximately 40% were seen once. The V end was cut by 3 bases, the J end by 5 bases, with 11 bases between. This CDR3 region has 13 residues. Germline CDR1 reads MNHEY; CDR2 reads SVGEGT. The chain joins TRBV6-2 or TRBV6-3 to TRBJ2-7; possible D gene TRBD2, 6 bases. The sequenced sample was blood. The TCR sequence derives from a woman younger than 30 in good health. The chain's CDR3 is CASSYTGLHEQYF. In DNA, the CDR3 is TGTGCCAGCAGTTATACGGGACTCCACGAGCAGTACTTC.